One and the same sample provided the 28 T cell receptor beta chains below, sequenced in a study of metastatic and nonmetastatic thyroid tumors. TCRdb recomputed clones from the PCR reads via MiXCR. The sample lists 15,000 to 20,000 clones; approximately 35% were seen once. Thyroid surgery was preceded by no treatment in any patient. Specimen: tumor tissue. The receptors stem from a male donor with papillary thyroid cancer or a benign thyroid nodule (not recorded which). Some clones in this sample may be carry-over from other donors' samples.

This clone was counted at least ten times. This rearrangement joins TRBV2 to TRBJ1-5, with D hard to call. The ends were cut back, 6 bases at V and 1 base at J, with 10 bases in the middle. The CDR3 has 14 amino acids. Germline V CDR1 and CDR2: SNHLY, FYNNEI. The CDR3 protein is CASSPPPSNQPQHF. The DNA of the CDR3 is TGTGCCAGCAGCCCCCCTCCCAGCAATCAGCCCCAGCATTTT. Drawing the rest from reference TRBV2 and TRBJ1-5, the complete variable domain is EPEVTQTPSHQVTQMGQEVILRCVPISNHLYFYWYRQILGQKVEFLVSFYNNEISEKSEIFDDQFSVERPDGSNFTLKIRSTKLEDSAMYFCASSPPPSNQPQHFGDGTRLSIL.

V gene TRBV28 combines with J gene TRBJ1-1, with TRBD1 identical over 8 bases. There are 12 residues in the CDR3. CDR1 and CDR2 from the germline V gene are MDHEN and SYDVKM. Losses at the gene ends were 7 bases for V and 10 bases for J; bases not matched to a gene: 8. CDR3 coding DNA: TGTGCCAGCACTGGACAGGGTAGCGGAGCTTTCTTT. It encodes CASTGQGSGAFF.

This clone occurred many times. This rearrangement joins TRBV9 to TRBJ2-3; TRBD2 might be the D (6 bases). This CDR3 comprises 16 residues. Germline CDR1 reads SGDLS; CDR2 reads YYNGEE. The V and J ends lost 0 bases and 4 bases respectively, with 15 bases between them. Written as DNA, the CDR3 is TGTGCCAGCAGCGTAGTACCCGGGGGTGGCGCAGATACGCAGTATTTT. Its translation is CASSVVPGGGADTQYF.

This clone is judged medium-sized. V and J are TRBV20-1 and TRBJ1-2; maybe TRBD1 (5 bases). CDR1 and CDR2 (germline): DFQATT, SNEGSKA (reference sequence). There are 15 residues in the CDR3. Trimming shortened V by 6 bases and J by 5 bases, and 22 bases separated the two germline ends. CDR3 bases: TGCAGTGCCCCAAGATCTGGGGGAGTCTTGTATGGCTACACCTTC. Translation gives CSAPRSGGVLYGYTF.

This clone was detected many times. The conserved final phenylalanine or tryptophan is absent from the CDR3, which likely points to a read error. The chain combines TRBV6-1 with TRBJ1-3, with D possibly TRBD1 on 5 matching bases. CDR1 and CDR2 (germline): MNHNS, SASEGT. This CDR3 has 13 residues. Trimming cost V 5 bases and J 4 bases, with 9 bases left between them. CDR3 DNA: TGTGCCAGCAGTTCGACAGCAGGAAACACCATATATTCT. Translated: CASSSTAGNTIYS.

This clone was counted many times. V and J are TRBV18 and TRBJ2-2; TRBD1 aligns across 8 bases. The CDR3 is made up of 15 amino acids. Germline CDR1 KGHSH, CDR2 LQKENI. J was trimmed by 4 bases and V by 3 bases; bases with no gene match: 4. This chain's CDR3 is CASSPQGAVTGELFF. The CDR3 region has the DNA TGTGCCAGCTCACCCCAGGGGGCCGTCACCGGGGAGCTGTTTTTT.

The chain uses TRBV20-1 and TRBJ1-1, with D possibly being TRBD1 (5 bases). Between the trimmed V and J ends, which lost 1 base and 6 bases, there was a span of 12 bases. This CDR3 has 13 amino acids. Germline V gene data show CDR1 as DFQATT and CDR2 as SNEGSKA (reference sequence). DNA of the CDR3: TGCAGTGCTAGAGTTCATTGGGACTCTGAAGCTTTCTTT. This gives the protein CSARVHWDSEAFF.

The rearrangement joins TRBV7-2 to TRBJ2-1; 9 positions agree with TRBD2. Trimming cost V 0 bases and J 7 bases; bases outside gene matches: 4. This CDR3 has 15 amino acids. The germline gives CDR1 SGHTA, CDR2 FQGNSA. The CDR3 loop reads CASSLASGSGNEQFF. The CDR3 nucleotides are TGTGCCAGCAGCTTAGCTAGCGGGAGCGGGAATGAGCAGTTCTTC.

This clone has more than one count but fewer than ten. The gene calls are TRBV20-1 and TRBJ2-7; no reliable D call. V was pared by 0 bases and J by 0 bases, with 12 bases between. CDR1 and CDR2 from the germline V gene are DFQATT and SNEGSKA (reference sequence). This CDR3 comprises 15 residues. CDR3 loop: CSARDLAFSSYEQYF. The CDR3, as DNA: TGCAGTGCTAGAGATCTGGCGTTTAGCTCCTACGAGCAGTACTTC.

This clone showed up many times. The rearrangement uses TRBV9 and TRBJ1-4; D remains ambiguous. V was trimmed by 4 bases and J by 9 bases, leaving 28 bases between them. Germline V lookup: CDR1 SGDLS, CDR2 YYNGEE. The CDR3 covers 18 residues. The CDR3 is CASSTPPAPSGQRKKLFF. The CDR3 nucleotides are TGTGCCAGCAGCACTCCGCCAGCCCCCAGCGGGCAAAGGAAAAAACTGTTTTTT.

This chain joins TRBV18 and TRBJ1-2; D call uncertain. Germline V gene sequence: CDR1 KGHSH, CDR2 LQKENI. V was cut by 3 bases and J by 0 bases, with 17 bases left in between. The CDR3 is 17 amino acids. In DNA form, the CDR3 reads TGTGCCAGCTCACCGGAACCGACCACCTTCGCTAACTATGGCTACACCTTC. This encodes CASSPEPTTFANYGYTF. The full variable domain, its missing parts supplied by reference TRBV18 and TRBJ1-2, is NAGVMQNPRHLVRRRGQEARLRCSPMKGHSHVYWYRQLPEEGLKFMVYLQKENIIDESGMPKERFSAEFPKEGPSILRIQQVVRGDSAAYFCASSPEPTTFANYGYTFGSGTRLTVV.

The gene calls are TRBV5-5 and TRBJ1-1; the match to TRBD1 covers 7 bases. V lost 5 bases, J lost 1 base, and 2 bases stayed unmatched. From germline, CDR1 is SGHKS and CDR2 YYEKEE (reference sequence). The CDR3 runs to 13 residues. CDR3 nucleotide sequence: TGTGCCAGCAGGCGACAGGGGAACACTGAAGCTTTCTTT. Encoded protein: CASRRQGNTEAFF.

The chain combines TRBV20-1 with TRBJ1-1, with 8 bases identical to TRBD1. Germline lookup yields CDR1 DFQATT and CDR2 SNEGSKA (reference sequence). CDR3 length: 14 amino acids. J gave up 6 bases and V 3 bases, and 9 bases lay outside the gene matches. The CDR3 bases are TGCAGTGCTAGGGACAGGGCAGGGGGCTCTGAAGCTTTCTTT. Protein product: CSARDRAGGSEAFF.

This clone was found a few times. The chain carries TRBV28 and TRBJ1-6; 7 positions match TRBD1. V shed 5 bases, J shed 9 bases, and the junction held 4 bases outside the gene matches. This CDR3 has 13 amino acids. CDR1 MDHEN and CDR2 SYDVKM come from the germline V gene. The CDR3: CASSTGVRSPLHF. The DNA for the CDR3 is TGTGCCAGCAGTACAGGGGTTCGTTCACCCCTCCACTTT.

At least ten counts were recorded for this clone. The chain links TRBV3-1 to TRBJ2-6; TRBD2 matches 7 bases. The length of the CDR3 is 15 residues. V was pared by 4 bases and J by 4 bases, with 4 bases of the junction left unmatched. Germline V lookup: CDR1 LGHDT, CDR2 YNNKEL (reference sequence). Here the CDR3 reads CASSRAGEGANVLTF. CDR3 nucleotide sequence: TGTGCCAGCAGCCGTGCGGGAGAGGGGGCCAACGTCCTGACTTTC.

The V call is TRBV4-2, the J call TRBJ2-7, with TRBD2 matching over 7 bases. The CDR3 is 15 amino acids. The V segment lost 1 base and the J segment 0 bases; nucleotides outside the gene matches: 3. Germline-derived CDR1 and CDR2 are LGHNA and YNFKEQ. The CDR3 coding sequence is TGTGCCAGCAGCCAAGGGCTAGCGGACTCCTACGAGCAGTACTTC. Amino acids: CASSQGLADSYEQYF.

This clone has a count of ten or more. This chain connects TRBV18 to TRBJ2-3; tentatively, D is TRBD2 (7 bases). V lost 2 bases to trimming and J lost 1 base, with 13 bases between them. This CDR3 is 16 amino acids long. Germline CDR1 is KGHSH and CDR2 is LQKENI. The CDR3 DNA is TGTGCCAGCTCACCAAAGAGGGGGAGGGGCACAGATACGCAGTATTTT. It yields the protein CASSPKRGRGTDTQYF.

The chain is built from TRBV6-4 and TRBJ2-2; 11 positions match TRBD2. Germline V gene data show CDR1 as MRHNA and CDR2 as SNTAGT. V trimming: 6 bases; J trimming: 7 bases; junction bases outside the gene matches: 4. CDR3 length equals 14 residues. In nucleotides, the CDR3 is TGTGCCAGCAGCGTGACTAGCGGGAACGGGGAGCTGTTTTTT. It codes for CASSVTSGNGELFF.

In its sample, this clone ranks as medium-sized. The chain carries TRBV4-1 and TRBJ2-6; TRBD1 aligns across 9 bases. The CDR3 has 18 amino acids. Germline V gene data show CDR1 as MGHRA and CDR2 as YSYEKL. After removal of 4 bases from V and 0 bases from J, the junction contained 7 bases not matched to a gene. CDR3 coding DNA: TGCGCCAGCAGCCCCCTGGACAGGGGCAACTCTGGGGCCAACGTCCTGACTTTC. Translating it yields CASSPLDRGNSGANVLTF.

The chain couples TRBV5-1 to TRBJ2-1, with 10 bases fitting TRBD1. Germline V gene data show CDR1 as SGHRS and CDR2 as YFSETQ. This CDR3 contains 16 residues. V lost 0 bases to trimming and J lost 1 base; unmatched junction nucleotides: 1. The CDR3 coding sequence is TGCGCCAGCAGCTTGGGGACAGGGGGATCCTACAATGAGCAGTTCTTC. Amino acid sequence: CASSLGTGGSYNEQFF.

For the CDR3, the DNA is TGCAGTGCTAGAGATCGGGCCTACGAGCAGTACTTC. Amino acid sequence: CSARDRAYEQYF. The genes are TRBV20-1 and TRBJ2-7; no clear D gene. V was shortened by 0 bases and J by 2 bases, with 5 bases between the two germline ends. CDR3 length: 12 residues. Germline values: CDR1 DFQATT, CDR2 SNEGSKA (reference sequence).

This clone was observed a handful of times. This chain joins TRBV10-3 and TRBJ1-2; unclear D gene. Trimming stripped 5 bases from V and 2 bases from J, with 18 bases between. The V gene's germline CDR1 is ENHRY and CDR2 SYGVKD. The CDR3 has 16 amino acids. This CDR3 reads CAISPPFAATNYGYTF. The CDR3 region has the DNA TGTGCCATCAGTCCACCCTTCGCAGCCACCAACTATGGCTACACCTTC.

This clone was recorded many times. The V gene is TRBV25-1, the J gene TRBJ2-2; D is unresolved. The CDR3 spans 13 residues. Germline CDR1 is MGHDK and CDR2 is SYGVNS. The V end was cut by 7 bases, the J end by 1 base, with 7 bases between. The CDR3 spells CASIPGNTGELFF. CDR3 in DNA: TGTGCCAGCATACCAGGGAACACCGGGGAGCTGTTTTTT.

This clone showed up just a few times. One end of the junction fails to match germline, which may point to a read error. The chain recombines TRBV28 with TRBJ1-3; maybe TRBD1 (5 bases). There are 14 residues in the CDR3. Germline V gene sequence: CDR1 MDHEN, CDR2 SYDVKM. The CDR3 here is CAISLMTAGNTIYF. DNA for the CDR3: TGTGCCATCAGTTTAATGACAGCCGGAAACACCATATATTTT.

In its sample, this clone was seen many times. This chain connects TRBV19 to TRBJ1-5; no definite D call. The V gene's germline CDR1 is LNHDA and CDR2 SQIVND (reference sequence). V was cut by 5 bases and J by 0 bases, with 8 bases left in between. The CDR3 covers 14 residues. The chain's CDR3 is CASSREGSNQPQHF. CDR3 DNA sequence: TGTGCCAGTAGTCGGGAGGGTAGCAATCAGCCCCAGCATTTT.

This clone has a count of ten or more. V gene TRBV2 combines with J gene TRBJ1-5, with no clear D. The CDR3 consists of 13 residues. Trimming took off 1 base at V and 6 bases at J, with 7 bases between the two ends. Germline CDR1 and CDR2: SNHLY and FYNNEI. The CDR3 DNA is TGTGCCAGCAGTGAAGGTCGGGCTCAGCCCCAGCATTTT. Protein: CASSEGRAQPQHF.

This clone is deemed medium-sized. V and J are TRBV4-2 and TRBJ2-7; D is possibly TRBD1 (6 bases). CDR1 is LGHNA and CDR2 is YNFKEQ in the germline V gene. With 8 bases removed from V and 0 bases from J, the gap between germline ends came to 11 bases. The CDR3 sequence is 13 residues long. The CDR3 is CASADRSSYEQYF. For the CDR3, the DNA is TGTGCCAGCGCCGACAGGTCCTCCTACGAGCAGTACTTC.

V is TRBV5-1 and J is TRBJ1-2; 8 bases align to TRBD1. J gave up 8 bases and V 4 bases, and 7 bases lay outside the gene matches. Per the germline V gene, CDR1 is SGHRS and CDR2 is YFSETQ. The CDR3 totals 13 residues. The CDR3 sequence is CASSKGQAAGYTF. In DNA form, the CDR3 reads TGCGCCAGCAGCAAGGGACAGGCCGCGGGCTACACCTTC.